The 21 T cell receptor beta chains below were found in one sample sequenced in a study of cytomegalovirus exposure and HLA in healthy donors. Repertoires were generated with immunoSEQ multiplex PCR, while TCRdb's copy carries only in-frame clones and drops some. The sample carries approximately 150,000 clones, less than 90% recorded once. Sequencing was done on a sample of PBMCs. The receptor source for this set is a man in his thirties or forties in good health and CMV-seropositive.

The chain couples TRBV23-1 to TRBJ2-7, with 9 bases identical to TRBD1. TRBV23-1 is identified as an open reading frame with a role that is uncertain. The CDR3 has 16 amino acids. With 2 bases clipped from V and 5 bases from J, the junction kept 10 bases outside the gene matches. The CDR3 DNA reads TGCGCCAGCAGTCAAATACCGGGACAGGGTAACGACGAGCAGTACTTC. Translated: CASSQIPGQGNDEQYF.

Here the CDR3 DNA reads TGTGCTAGTGGTTTGGGACAGGGGGTCTACAATGAGCAGTTCTTC. Amino acids: CASGLGQGVYNEQFF. V gene TRBV12-5 combines with J gene TRBJ2-1; 9 positions agree with TRBD1. V shed 1 base and J 3 bases; nucleotides not matched to a gene: 1. The CDR3 has 15 amino acids. Germline CDR1 is LGHNT and CDR2 is FRNRAP.

This clone was picked up one time. The chain recombines TRBV4-3 with TRBJ1-1; 8 positions match TRBD1. The CDR3 totals 15 residues. Germline values: CDR1 LGHNA, CDR2 YSLEER. V dropped 0 bases and J dropped 6; count of bases not matched to a gene: 6. DNA for the CDR3: TGCGCCAGCAGCCAAGATAGACAGGGGTTAGCTGAAGCTTTCTTT. This gives the protein CASSQDRQGLAEAFF.

The rearrangement uses TRBV29-1 and TRBJ2-5; 15 bases are shared with TRBD2. V was clipped by 7 bases and J by 5 bases; unmatched bases: 11. The CDR3 runs 16 residues. The germline CDR1 and CDR2 sequences are SQVTM and ANQGSEA. DNA for the CDR3: TGCAGCGCTAATGGACTAGCGGGAGGGCCAGGGGAGACCCAGTACTTC. This codes for CSANGLAGGPGETQYF. The entire variable domain, with the rest obtained from reference TRBV29-1 and TRBJ2-5, is as follows: SAVISQKPSRDICQRGTSLTIQCQVDSQVTMMFWYRQQPGQSLTLIATANQGSEATYESGFVIDKFPISRPNLTFSTLTVSNMSPEDSSIYLCSANGLAGGPGETQYFGPGTRLLVL.

This chain uses TRBV28 with TRBJ2-3, with 9 bases fitting TRBD1. V was clipped by 5 bases and J by 3 bases; unmatched bases: 6. The CDR3 runs to 15 residues. The germline gives CDR1 MDHEN, CDR2 SYDVKM. In DNA form, the CDR3 reads TGTGCCAGCAGTCCTCGGACAGGGGTAACAGATACGCAGTATTTT. It translates to CASSPRTGVTDTQYF.

The chain uses TRBV25-1 and TRBJ1-3; no clear D. Germline CDR1 and CDR2: MGHDK and SYGVNS. The germline V and J ends were trimmed by 5 bases and 1 base, with 9 bases remaining between them. CDR3 length equals 14 residues. This CDR3 reads CASSLTGSGNTIYF. For the CDR3, the DNA is TGTGCCAGCAGTCTCACCGGGTCTGGAAACACCATATATTTT.

Written as DNA, the CDR3 is TGTGCCAGCACTCCGGCGGGACTAGGAACAGATACGCAGTATTTT. Residues: CASTPAGLGTDTQYF. The chain is built from TRBV6-1 and TRBJ2-3; 8 nucleotides match TRBD2. V trimming: 7 bases; J trimming: 3 bases; junction bases outside the gene matches: 9. The CDR3 has 15 residues. The V gene's germline CDR1 is MNHNS and CDR2 SASEGT.

This clone was seen a single time. The sample carries other DNA sequences with the same CDR3. The chain uses TRBV4-3 and TRBJ2-2, with D possibly TRBD2 on 6 matching bases. CDR1 and CDR2 (germline): LGHNA, YSLEER. V lost 1 base, J lost 5 bases, and 8 bases lay in between. The CDR3 covers 14 residues. The CDR3 spells CASSQVGGTGELFF. In DNA form, the CDR3 reads TGCGCCAGCAGCCAAGTGGGGGGAACCGGGGAGCTGTTTTTT.

Here the CDR3 reads CASDLAGANEQFF. The CDR3 nucleotides read TGTGCCAGCGACCTAGCGGGAGCCAATGAGCAGTTCTTC. This chain joins TRBV7-9 and TRBJ2-1, with 10 positions matching TRBD2. The J segment lost 6 bases and the V segment lost 8 bases, leaving 4 bases of the junction unmatched. Germline V gives CDR1 SEHNR, CDR2 FQNEAQ (reference sequence). This CDR3 has 13 residues.

Ten or more counts support this clone. The chain has TRBV27 and TRBJ1-3; D uncertain. The CDR3 sequence is 14 residues long. The V gene's germline CDR1 is MNHEY and CDR2 SMNVEV (reference sequence). Between the trimmed V and J ends, which lost 3 bases and 4 bases, there was a span of 10 bases. The CDR3 loop reads CASSLRAGGNTIYF. CDR3 DNA: TGTGCCAGCAGTTTGAGGGCGGGAGGAAACACCATATATTTT.

This clone was observed a few times. This chain links TRBV5-1 with TRBJ1-2, with 8 bases fitting TRBD1. V gave up 4 bases and J gave up 1 base; unmatched junction bases: 3. There are 14 residues in the CDR3. The germline V gene has CDR1 SGHRS and CDR2 YFSETQ. The CDR3 DNA sequence: TGCGCCAGCAGCCAGACAGGGGTTAACTATGGCTACACCTTC. It encodes CASSQTGVNYGYTF. Based on the CDR3 plus reference TRBV5-1 and TRBJ1-2, the full variable domain is KAGVTQTPRYLIKTRGQQVTLSCSPISGHRSVSWYQQTPGQGLQFLFEYFSETQRNKGNFPGRFSGRQFSNSRSEMNVSTLELGDSALYLCASSQTGVNYGYTFGSGTRLTVV.

In DNA form, the CDR3 reads TGTGCCAGCAGCAGGAGGGAGACCGGGACGGCCAAGAACGAGCAGTACTTC. Translation: CASSRRETGTAKNEQYF. This chain joins TRBV11-2 and TRBJ2-7; TRBD2 is a possible D gene (6 bases). The length of the CDR3 is 17 residues. V was trimmed by 5 bases and J by 5 bases, leaving 25 bases between them. The V gene's germline CDR1 is SGHAT and CDR2 FQNNGV.

This rearrangement joins TRBV11-2 to TRBJ1-5; tentatively, D is TRBD1 (5 bases). Trimming took off 3 bases at V and 4 bases at J, with 10 bases between the two ends. Germline assignment: CDR1 SGHAT and CDR2 FQNNGV. The CDR3 loop spans 14 amino acids. CDR3 in amino acids: CASSFGQTNQPQHF. The CDR3 DNA sequence: TGTGCCAGCAGCTTTGGACAAACGAATCAGCCCCAGCATTTT.

The chain is built from TRBV10-3 and TRBJ2-6; 11 positions match TRBD1. Looked up from germline, CDR1 is ENHRY and CDR2 is SYGVKD. V lost 10 bases and J lost 1; bases outside the gene matches: 6. This CDR3 has 16 residues. The CDR3 sequence: CATTGQGASGANVLTF. CDR3 coding DNA: TGTGCCACAACCGGACAGGGGGCTTCTGGGGCCAACGTCCTGACTTTC.

V gene TRBV7-3 combines with J gene TRBJ2-5; possible D gene TRBD1, 6 bases. The CDR3 extends over 14 amino acids. Trimming cost V 2 bases and J 4 bases, with 11 bases left between them. CDR1 and CDR2 (germline): SGHTA, FQGTGA. The CDR3 protein is CASSLAQGRETQYF. As DNA, the CDR3 is TGTGCCAGCAGCTTAGCACAGGGTCGAGAGACCCAGTACTTC. The entire variable domain, with the rest obtained from reference TRBV7-3 and TRBJ2-5, is as follows: GAGVSQTPSNKVTEKGKYVELRCDPISGHTALYWYRQSLGQGPEFLIYFQGTGAADDSGLPNDRFFAVRPEGSVSTLKIQRTERGDSAVYLCASSLAQGRETQYFGPGTRLLVL.

This clone has a single count. CDR3 sequence (DNA): TGTGCCAGCAGCTTACAGGGCTCCTACGAGCAGTACTTC. Translation: CASSLQGSYEQYF. The J gene is TRBJ2-7, the V gene TRBV11-2; possible D gene TRBD1, 5 bases. The germline V gene has CDR1 SGHAT and CDR2 FQNNGV. CDR3 length equals 13 residues. With 2 bases removed from V and 0 bases from J, the gap between germline ends came to 5 bases.

This clone was seen more than once but under ten times. The chain couples TRBV30 to TRBJ2-2; D gene unclear. From germline, CDR1 is GTSNPN and CDR2 SVGIG (reference sequence). CDR3 size: 12 residues. Between the trimmed V and J ends, which lost 1 base and 5 bases, there was a span of 5 bases. The CDR3 nucleotides are TGTGCCTGGAGTGAGAGGACCGGGGAGCTGTTTTTT. It specifies CAWSERTGELFF.

CDR3 amino acids: CASSLGVGVNTEAFF. The CDR3 DNA follows: TGCGCCAGCAGCTTGGGAGTAGGGGTGAACACTGAAGCTTTCTTT. J is TRBJ1-1 and V is TRBV5-1; TRBD1 might be the D (5 bases). This CDR3 has 15 amino acids. In germline, CDR1 is SGHRS, CDR2 YFSETQ. With 0 bases removed from V and 0 bases from J, the gap between germline ends came to 9 bases.

The rearrangement links TRBV19 to TRBJ1-5; D remains ambiguous. V was cut by 3 bases and J by 5 bases, with 11 bases left in between. The CDR3 runs 14 residues. The germline gives CDR1 LNHDA, CDR2 SQIVND (reference sequence). CDR3 bases: TGTGCCAGTAGTATCCTCGATACTGATCAGCCCCAGCATTTT. Translated: CASSILDTDQPQHF. The complete variable domain, with remaining parts taken from reference TRBV19 and TRBJ1-5, reads DGGITQSPKYLFRKEGQNVTLSCEQNLNHDAMYWYRQDPGQGLRLIYYSQIVNDFQKGDIAEGYSVSREKKESFPLTVTSAQKNPTAFYLCASSILDTDQPQHFGDGTRLSIL.

The V call is TRBV6-1, the J call TRBJ1-2; tentative D call: TRBD1 (5 bases). Germline V gene lookup returns CDR1 MNHNS and CDR2 SASEGT. The CDR3 is 16 residues long. The V gene lost 0 bases and the J gene lost 0 bases, with 11 bases spanning the gap. CDR3: CASSEALPTANYGYTF. CDR3 bases: TGTGCCAGCAGTGAAGCCCTTCCGACAGCTAACTATGGCTACACCTTC.

This clone showed up just a few times. This rearrangement joins TRBV10-1 to TRBJ2-5; 7 bases align to TRBD2. After removal of 6 bases from V and 5 bases from J, the junction contained 9 bases not matched to a gene. The CDR3 spans 14 residues. In germline, CDR1 is WNHNN, CDR2 SYGVQD (reference sequence). CDR3 bases: TGCGCCAGCAGCGATCGCGGGAGAGAGGAGACCCAGTACTTC. It encodes CASSDRGREETQYF.